This paragraph reports one T cell receptor beta chain. This sample is drawn from a study of blood T cell repertoires in COVID-19. On the study more broadly: The study drew acute and convalescent COVID-19 samples from the United States, Italy and Spain. From T cells, B-cell-depleted T cells, or PBMCs came the material, which was cDNA or gDNA.

V dropped 5 bases and J dropped 0; count of bases not matched to a gene: 10. The CDR3 consists of 16 residues. CDR1 and CDR2 (germline): MNHEY, SVGEGT. In the authors' methods: Cell counts per sample came from amplifying reference gene primers. Assay: immunoSEQ multiplex PCR; the TCRdb copy retains only in-frame clones and omits some. For V, J and clone size, that table is used; D and trimming come from the DNA. The sample includes about 380,000 clones, 85% to 90% of them seen just once. The TCR originated in a man younger than 35 with active or convalescent COVID-19. The specimen was peripheral blood. The rearrangement uses TRBV6-2 or TRBV6-3 and TRBJ2-7, with 7 bases fitting TRBD2. CDR3 DNA: TGTGCCAGCAGTACTCCCTTAGCGGGCCTCTCCTACGAGCAGTACTTC. It encodes CASSTPLAGLSYEQYF.